This paragraph reports one T cell receptor beta chain. These data belong to a study of blood T cell repertoires in COVID-19. As for the study in general: Samples representing acute and convalescent COVID-19 were sourced from the United States, Italy and Spain. Nucleic acid was either cDNA or gDNA, and it came from T cells, B-cell-depleted T cells, or PBMCs.

Methods used by the authors: Counts of nucleated cells, estimated from reference gene primer amplification, were obtained. Sequencing used immunoSEQ multiplex PCR; TCRdb keeps in-frame clones, though not all of them. The V and J calls and clone size are taken from that table; D and trimming were inferred from the DNA. Found here are approximately 25,000 clones, about nine tenths of them singletons; the top ten hold approximately 8%. Germline loops: CDR1 MGHRA, CDR2 YSYEKL. V dropped 3 bases and J dropped 2 bases, with 7 bases sitting between them. There are 13 residues in the CDR3. The clonotype comes from a middle-aged man with active COVID-19. Material: peripheral blood. The chain couples TRBV4-1 to TRBJ2-5; no clear D gene. CDR3 residues: CASSQGPQETQYF. The DNA for the CDR3 is TGCGCCAGCAGCCAGGGCCCGCAAGAGACCCAGTACTTC.